The sequence of this TCR beta chain was determined in a study of T cells in Graves' hyperthyroidism and ophthalmopathy (dated by TCRdb to the late 2010s). Notes on the research overall: Peripheral blood samples were taken at initial diagnosis, before any treatment was given. A discovery cohort of about 95 patients, fewer than 50 with Graves' ophthalmopathy and approximately 57 with stable Graves' hyperthyroidism, was used to find distinguishing TCR V-J signatures. Prospective prediction of ophthalmopathy was tested in an independent validation cohort of about 19 hyperthyroidism patients and some 17 patients who later progressed to ophthalmopathy. The roughly 91 discovery patients were randomly divided into training and test sets at a 7:3 ratio. In addition, the study compared T-cell repertoires in thyroid tissue and in blood from a handful of Graves' hyperthyroidism patients. After blood sampling, hyperthyroidism patients were treated with methimazole at a starting dose of 30 mg daily, and ophthalmopathy patients were treated with high-dose intravenous methylprednisolone. The paper reports TCR Vbeta CDR3 sequencing of some 140 peripheral blood samples: around 41 ophthalmopathy, fewer than 85 hyperthyroidism and around 17 progressor patients. Beyond this particular receptor, the publication reports: A model built on a 13 V-J signature distinguished ophthalmopathy from stable hyperthyroidism, reaching approximately 89% sensitivity and 81.08% specificity in cross-validation and 80%/75% in testing. During validation, the model predicted progression to ophthalmopathy a median of approximately 7 months ahead of onset, with approximately 70% sensitivity and more than 72% specificity. Most expanded thyroid clonotypes (frequency above 0.001) were also detected in blood, suggesting blood repertoires may reflect thyroid immune responses. No statistical method was used to set the sample size in advance, and investigators knew the group allocation.

Sequences KGHSH (CDR1) and LQKENI (CDR2) are obtained from the germline V gene. The CDR3 sequence holds 14 residues, the cysteine and phenylalanine included. Just CDR3 DNA is preserved here, 42 bases in frame from base 1. V is reduced by 1 base and J by 2 bases, leaving a spacing of 9 bases between them. The table lists this clonotype with many counts. Its antigen is not yet known. No much larger clone exists at a distance of one base, and base qualities are not known. Stable Graves' hyperthyroidism was defined as no progression to ophthalmopathy during 18 months of follow-up. The hyperthyroidism patients were between 18 and 65 years old and newly diagnosed, with a disease duration of less than 2 months. Exclusion was applied to patients with uncontrolled infections, other autoimmune diseases, pregnancy or lactation. Clinical symptoms, serum thyroxine and TRAb, thyroid ultrasound, and orbital computed tomography formed the basis for the diagnoses. PBMCs were isolated from about 10 ml of fresh peripheral blood by Ficoll-Paque density gradient centrifugation. Trizol reagent was used to extract total RNA, and RNA quality was then checked on an Agilent 2100 Bioanalyzer.

The TCR beta CDR3 regions were amplified from the RNA transcripts. The TCR CDR3 was subjected to a first round of RT-PCR using the HTBI primer set and the Qiagen OneStep RT-PCR kit. The libraries were constructed in a second round of multiplex PCR and then size-selected and purified. The libraries were sequenced on an Illumina HiSeq2000 using paired-end 100 bp reads. On the study's bioinformatics: SOAPnuke was used to process the raw data, removing reads that contained adapters or uncalled bases, had a mean Phred below 15, or lacked an exact match to the constant primer or identifier. COPE v1.2.5 was used to merge the high-quality paired reads, and each unique nucleotide sequence was defined as a clonotype. Clonotypes were aligned to IMGT TRBV, TRBD and TRBJ reference segments using MiTCR v1.1. The analysis was restricted to V-J combinations with a frequency above 0.0001, which together covered over 99% of the repertoires. A TCS score was defined as the ratio between F50 (clonal expansion) and ExV (chaos), using BLOSUM62-based TCRdist between CDR3 peptides within each V-J. Welch's t-statistics and random forest reduced around 520 V-J features to under 15, which were used in a naive Bayes classifier (R e1071). TCRdb trimmed the raw reads at Q25, called clones with MiXCR and kept productive beta chains. Here each entry gathers all rows of one CDR3 protein and keeps the most common genes and DNA. The V and J calls come from TCRdb's annotation, not from the publication. This sample has roughly 110,000 distinct CDR3 sequences in its table, and roughly 15% of those were observed once. The ten largest clonotypes hold about 45% of the sample.

The chain is made from TRBV18 and TRBJ2-7; the D gene assignment is ambiguous. This sequence originates from a woman aged 45 to 65 with Graves' hyperthyroidism. Sequencing was performed on blood. The CDR3 region: CASSPLHTTYEQYF. In nucleotide form, the sequence is TGTGCCAGCTCACCACTCCATACGACCTACGAGCAGTACTTC.